The 27 T cell receptor beta chains reported below all come from one sample, sequenced in a study of shared clonotypes between healthy human individuals. The repertoire was sequenced with immunoSEQ multiplex PCR; TCRdb's copy has only in-frame clones and lacks some. Of 450,000 to 500,000 clones detected, approximately 81% appear once; the ten largest clones hold approximately 12%. Sequencing used PBMCs. Receptors originate from a woman aged 40 to 50 in good health. Some clones in this sample may be carry-over from other donors' samples.

The chain recombines TRBV9 with TRBJ2-1; 7 bases align to TRBD2. The germline gives CDR1 SGDLS, CDR2 YYNGEE. V lost 2 bases and J lost 5; bases outside the gene matches: 7. The CDR3 loop spans 15 amino acids. The CDR3 is CASSVGGSFNNEQFF. In DNA form, the CDR3 reads TGTGCCAGCAGCGTGGGCGGGAGCTTCAACAATGAGCAGTTCTTC.

Only one count was recorded for this clone. This sequence joins TRBV7-9 and TRBJ2-1; D call uncertain. Trimming took 1 base from V and 8 from J, leaving 12 bases between them. The CDR3 has 14 amino acids. CDR1 is SEHNR and CDR2 is FQNEAQ in the germline V gene (reference sequence). The CDR3 region has the DNA TGTGCCAGCAGCTTAGTTTCCGAAACAGATGAGCAGTTCTTC. Amino acids: CASSLVSETDEQFF.

The chain employs TRBV19 and TRBJ2-7; 9 bases map to TRBD2. Per the germline V gene, CDR1 is LNHDA and CDR2 is SQIVND (reference sequence). CDR3 length: 15 amino acids. The J segment lost 7 bases and the V segment lost 4 bases, leaving 11 bases of the junction unmatched. In nucleotides, the CDR3 is TGTGCCAGTAGTAGAAAGGGGGGACTAGCTTTGGAGCAGTACTTC. Protein: CASSRKGGLALEQYF.

Worth noting for this clone: Since a far larger clone is one base different, this is likely a read error. This CDR3 is also generated by other DNA sequences in the sample. V and J are TRBV14 and TRBJ2-5; D possibly corresponds to TRBD1 (5 bases). The V and J ends lost 0 bases and 7 bases respectively, with 9 bases between them. The CDR3 runs to 13 residues. Germline V gives CDR1 SGHDN, CDR2 FVKESK. CDR3 in amino acids: CASSQEQGVTQYF. The CDR3 coding sequence is TGTGCCAGCAGCCAAGAGCAGGGTGTGACCCAGTACTTC.

The chain combines TRBV2 with TRBJ2-4, with D perhaps given as TRBD1 or TRBD2 (5 bases each). Germline-derived CDR1 and CDR2 are SNHLY and FYNNEI. Trimming removed 5 bases from V and 0 bases from J, with 14 bases in between. This CDR3 contains 16 residues. The DNA for the CDR3 is TGTGCCAGCAGTCCGCAGGGACCACTAGCCAAAAACATTCAGTACTTC. Translating it yields CASSPQGPLAKNIQYF. The entire variable domain, with the rest obtained from reference TRBV2 and TRBJ2-4, is as follows: EPEVTQTPSHQVTQMGQEVILRCVPISNHLYFYWYRQILGQKVEFLVSFYNNEISEKSEIFDDQFSVERPDGSNFTLKIRSTKLEDSAMYFCASSPQGPLAKNIQYFGAGTRLSVL.

The chain links TRBV5-1 to TRBJ2-7, with 9 bases that match TRBD1. Losses at the gene ends were 0 bases for V and 3 bases for J; bases not matched to a gene: 7. The CDR3 is 16 amino acids. The germline gives CDR1 SGHRS, CDR2 YFSETQ. The CDR3 nucleotides are TGCGCCAGCAGCTTGGGGCCGACAGGGGGTATCTACGAGCAGTACTTC. It specifies CASSLGPTGGIYEQYF.

This chain connects TRBV6-1 to TRBJ2-7; unclear D gene. Germline loops: CDR1 MNHNS, CDR2 SASEGT. Trimming cost V 0 bases and J 4 bases, with 13 bases left between them. There are 15 residues in the CDR3. The CDR3 sequence is CASSEAARFDYEQYF. Here the CDR3 DNA reads TGTGCCAGCAGTGAAGCTGCCAGATTCGATTACGAGCAGTACTTC.

Many counts were recorded for this clone. The chain is built from TRBV7-9 and TRBJ2-7, with D uncertain. Trimming shortened V by 6 bases and J by 3 bases, and 6 bases separated the two germline ends. The CDR3 consists of 11 residues. CDR1 SEHNR and CDR2 FQNEAQ come from the germline V gene (reference sequence). The CDR3 DNA reads TGTGCCAGCAGTTCACTCTACGAGCAGTACTTC. It is translated as CASSSLYEQYF. Complete variable domain (other parts from reference TRBV7-9 and TRBJ2-7): DTGVSQNPRHKITKRGQNVTFRCDPISEHNRLYWYRQTLGQGPEFLTYFQNEAQLEKSRLLSDRFSAERPKGSFSTLEIQRTEQGDSAMYLCASSSLYEQYFGPGTRLTVT.

The chain couples TRBV29-1 to TRBJ1-1; possibly TRBD1 for D (6 bases). Germline CDR1 SQVTM, CDR2 ANQGSEA. The CDR3 has 14 amino acids. V was cut by 5 bases and J by 1 base, with 14 bases left in between. This CDR3 is CSVFPPQGNTEAFF. CDR3 DNA: TGCAGCGTTTTTCCTCCACAGGGGAACACTGAAGCTTTCTTT.

Points on this clone: A far larger clone is off by one base, so a read error is likely. The chain employs TRBV4-1 and TRBJ1-2; TRBD1 aligns across 10 bases. Trimming at V came to 2 bases and at J to 6 bases, leaving 9 bases not matched to a gene. Germline loops: CDR1 MGHRA, CDR2 YSYEKL. The CDR3 covers 16 residues. CDR3 DNA sequence: TGCGCCAGCAGCCAACCCGGGACAGGGGTCAACCATGGCTACACCTTC. Its translation: CASSQPGTGVNHGYTF.

The V and J genes are TRBV7-8 and TRBJ1-1; D unclear. Trimming took off 5 bases at V and 1 base at J, with 14 bases between the two ends. Per the germline V gene, CDR1 is SGHVS and CDR2 is FQNEAQ. The CDR3 consists of 15 residues. CDR3 in DNA: TGTGCCAGCAGCAACCATTGGACGGCGAACACTGAAGCTTTCTTT. This codes for CASSNHWTANTEAFF.

The CDR3 is CASSLMGQGTGYEQYF. Written as DNA, the CDR3 is TGTGCCAGTTCGTTAATGGGACAGGGGACTGGCTACGAGCAGTACTTC. The V call is TRBV18, the J call TRBJ2-7, with 10 bases that match TRBD1. The ends lost 9 bases at V and 3 bases at J; junction bases unmatched: 14. Germline V gene sequence: CDR1 KGHSH, CDR2 LQKENI. The CDR3 covers 16 residues.

This chain uses TRBV4-1 with TRBJ1-1; D not resolved. Trimming removed 3 bases at V and 0 bases at J, with 11 bases between. The CDR3 contains 15 residues. Germline V gene lookup returns CDR1 MGHRA and CDR2 YSYEKL. The CDR3 bases are TGCGCCAGCAGCCACGGGGAAAAAATGAACACTGAAGCTTTCTTT. It yields the protein CASSHGEKMNTEAFF.

The V gene is TRBV6-4, the J gene TRBJ2-7, with D uncertain. V was cut by 6 bases and J by 1 base, with 13 bases left in between. Germline CDR1 and CDR2: MRHNA and SNTAGT. The CDR3 has 14 residues. For the CDR3, the DNA is TGTGCCAGCAGAGCAAGACTGGCATCCTACGAGCAGTACTTC. Protein product: CASRARLASYEQYF.

The chain employs TRBV7-3 and TRBJ1-4; D may be TRBD1 (5 bases). V was trimmed by 0 bases and J by 4 bases, leaving 9 bases between them. The length of the CDR3 is 15 residues. Germline lookup yields CDR1 SGHTA and CDR2 FQGTGA. CDR3: CASSLTGDDNEKLFF. In nucleotides, the CDR3 is TGTGCCAGCAGCTTAACAGGGGATGATAATGAAAAACTGTTTTTT.

This clone was seen just once. The chain links TRBV29-1 to TRBJ2-2, with a tentative D call TRBD2 (6 bases). CDR1 is SQVTM, CDR2 ANQGSEA, per germline. This CDR3 is built from 14 residues. V lost 3 bases, J lost 6 bases, and 14 bases lay in between. In DNA, the CDR3 is TGCAGCGTTGACTCCCCGGGGGTCCCCGGGGAGCTGTTTTTT. It translates to CSVDSPGVPGELFF.

The V gene is TRBV15, the J gene TRBJ2-2, with 11 nucleotides matching TRBD2. CDR3 length equals 16 residues. Germline CDR1 reads LNHNV; CDR2 reads YYDKDF (reference sequence). The V and J ends lost 0 bases and 7 bases, in that order; junction bases with no gene match: 4. This CDR3 reads CATSRDSSGRVGELFF. CDR3 coding DNA: TGTGCCACCAGCAGAGATAGTAGCGGGAGGGTCGGGGAGCTGTTTTTT.

The chain carries TRBV9 and TRBJ2-3, with D perhaps matching TRBD2 (6 bases). This CDR3 contains 16 residues. V dropped 3 bases and J dropped 0 bases, with 14 bases sitting between them. Germline V lookup: CDR1 SGDLS, CDR2 YYNGEE. The CDR3 loop reads CASSALSGFSTDTQYF. CDR3 coding DNA: TGTGCCAGCAGCGCCCTTAGCGGTTTTAGCACAGATACGCAGTATTTT.

As for this clone: This likely reflects a read error, since a far larger clone is one base away. CDR3 residues: CASSLEWNTEAFF. The CDR3, as DNA: TGTGCCAGCAGCTTGGAATGGAACACTGAAGCTTTCTTT. The V call is TRBV5-7, the J call TRBJ1-1; D uncertain. TRBV5-7 is recorded as an ORF, its role being uncertain. The CDR3 extends over 13 amino acids. V was clipped by 0 bases and J by 1 base, with 4 bases between them.

The chain recombines TRBV21-1 with TRBJ2-7; TRBD1, the D gene given by the table, was not confirmed from the DNA. TRBV21-1 is described as a pseudogene. The CDR3 totals 15 residues. The CDR3 spells CASILSRIPSYEQYF. Written as DNA, the CDR3 is TGTGCCAGCATCCTCAGCAGGATACCCTCCTACGAGCAGTACTTC.

The gene calls are TRBV29-1 and TRBJ2-7, with D perhaps assigned TRBD1 or TRBD2 (5 bases each). CDR3 length: 15 amino acids. V lost 6 bases and J lost 2, with 20 bases in between. Per the germline V gene, CDR1 is SQVTM and CDR2 is ANQGSEA. This CDR3 reads CSVRAGSAATYEQYF. The CDR3 coding sequence is TGCAGCGTCCGGGCAGGGTCAGCGGCGACCTACGAGCAGTACTTC.

About this clone: Mismatch with germline at one junction end may stem from a read error. The rearrangement uses TRBV6-5 and TRBJ2-2; D is unclear. This CDR3 is built from 14 residues. CDR1 and CDR2 from the germline V gene are MNHEY and SVGAGI. CDR3 in DNA: TGTGCCAGCAGTGACTCAGGTCACACCGGGGAGCTGTTTTTT. It codes for CASSDSGHTGELFF.

The chain joins TRBV30 to TRBJ2-1, with 8 bases aligning to TRBD2. Looked up from germline, CDR1 is GTSNPN and CDR2 is SVGIG (reference sequence). The junction had 1 base not matched to a gene; V was cut back by 2 bases and J by 4 bases. This CDR3 is 13 amino acids long. CDR3 sequence reads: CAWSSGRYNEQFF. CDR3 nucleotide sequence: TGTGCCTGGAGTAGCGGGAGATACAATGAGCAGTTCTTC.

This chain joins TRBV10-3 and TRBJ2-2; TRBD2 agrees at 11 bases. The V gene's germline CDR1 is ENHRY and CDR2 SYGVKD. CDR3 length equals 17 residues. V was clipped by 3 bases and J by 2 bases; unmatched bases: 5. The CDR3 DNA reads TGTGCCATCAGTGATTTGGGACTAGCGGCAAACACCGGGGAGCTGTTTTTT. This encodes CAISDLGLAANTGELFF.

In DNA form, the CDR3 reads TGTGCCTGGAGTCGGGACCCCGCCATTTCACCCCTCCACTTT. This codes for CAWSRDPAISPLHF. The chain is built from TRBV30 and TRBJ1-6; TRBD1 might be the D (5 bases). Germline CDR1 GTSNPN, CDR2 SVGIG (reference sequence). V gave up 2 bases and J gave up 9 bases, with 14 bases separating them. The CDR3 totals 14 residues.

The sample holds one count of this clone. The chain links TRBV6-6 to TRBJ2-2, with D unresolved. This CDR3 is 16 amino acids long. The germline gives CDR1 MNHNY, CDR2 SVGAGI (reference sequence). Deletions cut 7 bases from V and 1 base from J, with 16 bases between. CDR3 sequence reads: CASTPASGLNTGELFF. CDR3 bases: TGTGCCAGCACCCCTGCATCGGGCCTGAACACCGGGGAGCTGTTTTTT.

The count of this clone is one. CDR3 region: CASSYLTGQGSAEAFF. Written as DNA, the CDR3 is TGTGCCAGCAGCTATCTTACGGGACAGGGAAGCGCTGAAGCTTTCTTT. The gene calls are TRBV21-1 and TRBJ1-1; the table gives TRBD1 as D, unverified against the DNA. TRBV21-1 is a recognized pseudogene. The CDR3 is made up of 16 amino acids.